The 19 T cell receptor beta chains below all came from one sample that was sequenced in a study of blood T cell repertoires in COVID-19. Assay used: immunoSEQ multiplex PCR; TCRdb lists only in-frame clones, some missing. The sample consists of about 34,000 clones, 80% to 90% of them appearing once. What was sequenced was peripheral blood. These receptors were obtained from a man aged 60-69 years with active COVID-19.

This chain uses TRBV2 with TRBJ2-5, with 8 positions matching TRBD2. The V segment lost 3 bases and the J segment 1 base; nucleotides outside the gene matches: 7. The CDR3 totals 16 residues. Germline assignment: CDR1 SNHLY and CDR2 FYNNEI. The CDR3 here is CASSDVLAEPQETQYF. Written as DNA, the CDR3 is TGTGCCAGCAGTGATGTACTAGCGGAGCCCCAAGAGACCCAGTACTTC.

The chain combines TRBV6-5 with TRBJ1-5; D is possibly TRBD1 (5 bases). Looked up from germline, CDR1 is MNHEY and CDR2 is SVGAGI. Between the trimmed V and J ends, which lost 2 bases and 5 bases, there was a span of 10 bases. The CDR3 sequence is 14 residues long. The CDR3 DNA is TGTGCCAGCAGTTACGTGGGAGGGGATCAGCCCCAGCATTTT. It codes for CASSYVGGDQPQHF.

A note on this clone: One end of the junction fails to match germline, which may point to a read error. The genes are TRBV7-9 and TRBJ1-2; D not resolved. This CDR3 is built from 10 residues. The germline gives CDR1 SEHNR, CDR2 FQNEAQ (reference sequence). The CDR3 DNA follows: TGTGCCAGCAGCTTATTGCAGAAGAACTTC. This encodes CASSLLQKNF.

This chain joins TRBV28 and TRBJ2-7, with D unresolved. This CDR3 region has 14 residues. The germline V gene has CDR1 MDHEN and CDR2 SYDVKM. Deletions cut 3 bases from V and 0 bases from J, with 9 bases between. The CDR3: CASSLFGLSYEQYF. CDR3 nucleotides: TGTGCCAGCAGTTTGTTTGGGCTCTCCTACGAGCAGTACTTC.

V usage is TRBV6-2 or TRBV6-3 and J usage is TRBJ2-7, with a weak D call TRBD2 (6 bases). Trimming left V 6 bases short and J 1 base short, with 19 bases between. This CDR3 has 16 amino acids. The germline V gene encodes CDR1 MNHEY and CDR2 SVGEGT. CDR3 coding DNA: TGTGCCAGCAGCCTCCTCCGGACTAACCCTTCCTACGAGCAGTACTTC. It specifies CASSLLRTNPSYEQYF.

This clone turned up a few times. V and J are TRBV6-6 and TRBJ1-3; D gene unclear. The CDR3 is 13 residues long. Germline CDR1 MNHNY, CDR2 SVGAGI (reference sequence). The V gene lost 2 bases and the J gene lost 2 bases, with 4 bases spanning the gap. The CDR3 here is CASSYAAGNTIYF. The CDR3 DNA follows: TGTGCCAGCAGTTACGCAGCTGGAAACACCATATATTTT.

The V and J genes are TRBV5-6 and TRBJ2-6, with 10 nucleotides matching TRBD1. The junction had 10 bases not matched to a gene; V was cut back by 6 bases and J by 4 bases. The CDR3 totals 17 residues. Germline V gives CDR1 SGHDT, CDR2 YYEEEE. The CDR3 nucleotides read TGTGCCAGCAACGGACAGGGGGTAACGAGAGGGGCCAACGTCCTGACTTTC. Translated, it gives CASNGQGVTRGANVLTF.

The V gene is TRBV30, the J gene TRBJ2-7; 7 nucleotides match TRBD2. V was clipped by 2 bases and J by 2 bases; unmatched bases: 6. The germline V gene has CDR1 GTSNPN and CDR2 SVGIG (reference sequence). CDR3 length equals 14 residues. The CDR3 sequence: CAWSRASGPYEQYF. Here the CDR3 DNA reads TGTGCCTGGAGTAGGGCTAGCGGACCCTACGAGCAGTACTTC.

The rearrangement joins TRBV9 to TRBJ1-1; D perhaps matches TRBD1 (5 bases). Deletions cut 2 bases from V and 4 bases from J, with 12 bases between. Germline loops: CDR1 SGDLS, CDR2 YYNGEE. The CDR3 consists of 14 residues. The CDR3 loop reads CASSVPGSGTEAFF. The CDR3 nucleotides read TGTGCCAGCAGCGTCCCAGGGTCGGGCACTGAAGCTTTCTTT.

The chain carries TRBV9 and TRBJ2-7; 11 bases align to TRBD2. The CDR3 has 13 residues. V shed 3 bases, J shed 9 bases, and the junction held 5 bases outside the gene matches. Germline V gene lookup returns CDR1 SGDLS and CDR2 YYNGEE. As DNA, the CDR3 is TGTGCCAGCAGCGCCGGGACTAGCGGTGGGCAGTACTTC. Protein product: CASSAGTSGGQYF.

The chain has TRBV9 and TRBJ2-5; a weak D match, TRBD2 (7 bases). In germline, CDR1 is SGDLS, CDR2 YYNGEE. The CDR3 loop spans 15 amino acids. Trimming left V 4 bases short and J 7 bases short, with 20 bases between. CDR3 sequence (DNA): TGTGCCAGCAGCCCCCAGGGGAGGGCGATCGGGACCCAGTACTTC. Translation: CASSPQGRAIGTQYF.

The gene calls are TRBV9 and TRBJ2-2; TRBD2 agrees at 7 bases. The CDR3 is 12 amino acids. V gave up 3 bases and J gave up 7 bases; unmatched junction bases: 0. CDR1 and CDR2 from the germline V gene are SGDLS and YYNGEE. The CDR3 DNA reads TGTGCCAGCAGCGGGACTAGCGGGGAGCTGTTTTTT. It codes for CASSGTSGELFF. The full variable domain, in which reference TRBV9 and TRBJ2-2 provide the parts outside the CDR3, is DSGVTQTPKHLITATGQRVTLRCSPRSGDLSVYWYQQSLDQGLQFLIQYYNGEERAKGNILERFSAQQFPDLHSELNLSSLELGDSALYFCASSGTSGELFFGEGSRLTVL.

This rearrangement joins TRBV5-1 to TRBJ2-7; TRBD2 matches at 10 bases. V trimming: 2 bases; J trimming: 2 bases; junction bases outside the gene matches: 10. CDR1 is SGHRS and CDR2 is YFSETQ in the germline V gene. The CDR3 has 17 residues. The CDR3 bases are TGCGCCAGCAGCTTCTCATTAGCGGGAGGTGACACCTACGAGCAGTACTTC. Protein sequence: CASSFSLAGGDTYEQYF.

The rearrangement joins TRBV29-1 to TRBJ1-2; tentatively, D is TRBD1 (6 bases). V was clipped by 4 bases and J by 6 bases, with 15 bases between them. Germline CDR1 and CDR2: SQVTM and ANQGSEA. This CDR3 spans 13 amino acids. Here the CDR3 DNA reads TGCAGCGTTGGGGCGCACAGGGTGGATGGCTACACCTTC. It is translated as CSVGAHRVDGYTF.

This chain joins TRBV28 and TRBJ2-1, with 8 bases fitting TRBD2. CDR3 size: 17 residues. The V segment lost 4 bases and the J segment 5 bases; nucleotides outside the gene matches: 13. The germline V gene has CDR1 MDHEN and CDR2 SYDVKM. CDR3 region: CASSSHASGRGNNEQFF. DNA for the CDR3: TGTGCCAGCAGTTCCCACGCTAGCGGGCGAGGGAACAATGAGCAGTTCTTC. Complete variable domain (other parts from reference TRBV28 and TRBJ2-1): DVKVTQSSRYLVKRTGEKVFLECVQDMDHENMFWYRQDPGLGLRLIYFSYDVKMKEKGDIPEGYSVSREKKERFSLILESASTNQTSMYLCASSSHASGRGNNEQFFGPGTRLTVL.

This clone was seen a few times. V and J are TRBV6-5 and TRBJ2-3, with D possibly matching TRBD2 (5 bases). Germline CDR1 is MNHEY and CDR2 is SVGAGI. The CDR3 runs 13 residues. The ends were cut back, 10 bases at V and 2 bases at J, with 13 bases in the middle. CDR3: CATAAGLTDTQYF. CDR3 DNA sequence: TGTGCCACCGCGGCGGGCCTCACAGATACGCAGTATTTT.

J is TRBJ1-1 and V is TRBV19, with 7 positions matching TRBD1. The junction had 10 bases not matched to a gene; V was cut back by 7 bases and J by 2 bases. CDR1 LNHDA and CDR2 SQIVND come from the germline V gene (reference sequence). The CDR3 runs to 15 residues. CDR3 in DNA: TGTGCCAGTATCCCCATACAGGGGAGAAACACTGAAGCTTTCTTT. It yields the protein CASIPIQGRNTEAFF.

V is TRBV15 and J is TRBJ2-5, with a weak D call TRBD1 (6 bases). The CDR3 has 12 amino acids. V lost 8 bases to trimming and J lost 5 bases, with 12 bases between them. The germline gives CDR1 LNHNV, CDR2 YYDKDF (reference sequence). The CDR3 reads CATATGRETQYF. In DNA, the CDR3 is TGTGCCACCGCGACAGGCCGGGAGACCCAGTACTTC.

CDR3 residues: CASSLSGQGIFEKLFF. The CDR3, as DNA: TGTGCCAGCAGCTTGTCGGGACAGGGTATTTTTGAAAAACTGTTTTTT. This chain joins TRBV11-2 and TRBJ1-4; 9 bases align to TRBD1. This CDR3 contains 16 residues. Looked up from germline, CDR1 is SGHAT and CDR2 is FQNNGV. V was pared by 3 bases and J by 7 bases, with 9 bases of the junction left unmatched.